This TCR beta chain was found in a study of T cells in Graves' hyperthyroidism and ophthalmopathy. Trimming removed 3 bases at V and 8 bases at J, with 11 bases between. Germline V gives CDR1 SGDLS, CDR2 YYNGEE. The CDR3 length is 13 residues. Isolation of PBMCs was performed on 9.5 to 10 ml fresh peripheral blood. The investigators amplified TCR beta CDR3 regions from RNA transcripts. HTBI primers were used for first-round RT-PCR of the TCR CDR3. Each CDR3 protein is one row after TCRdb ran MiXCR on the multiplex PCR reads. This repertoire shows some 400,000 distinct CDR3 sequences, about 13% found once; its top ten account for around 20%.

This TCR was sampled from a man aged 30-40 years with Graves' hyperthyroidism that later progressed to Graves' ophthalmopathy. Input material: blood. The rearrangement uses TRBV9 and TRBJ1-4, with unresolved D. CDR3 amino acids: CASSAGGGEKLFF. In DNA form, the CDR3 reads TGTGCCAGCAGCGCAGGCGGCGGAGAAAAACTGTTTTTT. Combining the CDR3 with reference TRBV9 and TRBJ1-4 gives the whole variable domain DSGVTQTPKHLITATGQRVTLRCSPRSGDLSVYWYQQSLDQGLQFLIQYYNGEERAKGNILERFSAQQFPDLHSELNLSSLELGDSALYFCASSAGGGEKLFFGSGTQLSVL.